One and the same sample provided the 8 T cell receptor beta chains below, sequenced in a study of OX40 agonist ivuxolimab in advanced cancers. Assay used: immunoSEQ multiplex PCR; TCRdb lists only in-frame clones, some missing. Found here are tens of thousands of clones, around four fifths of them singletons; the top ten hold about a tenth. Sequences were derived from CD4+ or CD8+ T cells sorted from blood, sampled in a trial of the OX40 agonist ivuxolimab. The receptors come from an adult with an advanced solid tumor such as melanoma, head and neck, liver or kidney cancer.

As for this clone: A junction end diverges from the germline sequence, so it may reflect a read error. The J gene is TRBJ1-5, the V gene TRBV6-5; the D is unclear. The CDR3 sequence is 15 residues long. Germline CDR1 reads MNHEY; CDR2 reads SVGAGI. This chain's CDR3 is CASSDSATSNQPQHF. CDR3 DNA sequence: TGTGCCAGCAGTGACTCCGCGACGAGCAATCAGCCCCAGCATTTT.

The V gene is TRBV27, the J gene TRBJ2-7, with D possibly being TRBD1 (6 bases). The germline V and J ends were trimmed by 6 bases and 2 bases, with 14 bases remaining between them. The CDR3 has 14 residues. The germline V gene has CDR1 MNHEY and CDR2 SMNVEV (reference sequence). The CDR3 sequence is CASRGTGKAYEQYF. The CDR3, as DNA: TGTGCCAGCAGGGGAACAGGGAAGGCCTACGAGCAGTACTTC.

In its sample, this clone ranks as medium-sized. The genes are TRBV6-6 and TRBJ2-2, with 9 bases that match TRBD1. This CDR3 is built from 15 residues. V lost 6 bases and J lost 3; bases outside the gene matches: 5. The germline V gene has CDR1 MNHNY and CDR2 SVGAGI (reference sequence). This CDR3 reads CASSLRDRDTGELFF. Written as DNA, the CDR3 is TGTGCCAGCAGCCTCCGGGACAGGGACACCGGGGAGCTGTTTTTT.

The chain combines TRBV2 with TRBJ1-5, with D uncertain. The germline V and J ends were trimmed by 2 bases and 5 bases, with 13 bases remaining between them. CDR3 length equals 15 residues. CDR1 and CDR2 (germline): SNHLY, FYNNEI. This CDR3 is CASSERSVGDQPQHF. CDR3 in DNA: TGTGCCAGCAGTGAACGGTCGGTTGGAGATCAGCCCCAGCATTTT.

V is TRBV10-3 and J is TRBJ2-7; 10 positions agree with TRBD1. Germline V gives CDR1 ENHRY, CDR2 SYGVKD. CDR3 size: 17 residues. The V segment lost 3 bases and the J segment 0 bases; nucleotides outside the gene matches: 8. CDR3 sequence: CAISDPGQGPTSYEQYF. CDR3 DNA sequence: TGTGCCATCAGTGACCCGGGACAGGGGCCCACCTCCTACGAGCAGTACTTC.

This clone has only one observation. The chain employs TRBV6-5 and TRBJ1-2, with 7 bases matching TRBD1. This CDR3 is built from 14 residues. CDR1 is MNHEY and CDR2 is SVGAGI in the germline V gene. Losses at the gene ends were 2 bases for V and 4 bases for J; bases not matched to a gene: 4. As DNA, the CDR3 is TGTGCCAGCAGTTACGGGGGACAGCCCTATGGCTACACCTTC. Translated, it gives CASSYGGQPYGYTF.

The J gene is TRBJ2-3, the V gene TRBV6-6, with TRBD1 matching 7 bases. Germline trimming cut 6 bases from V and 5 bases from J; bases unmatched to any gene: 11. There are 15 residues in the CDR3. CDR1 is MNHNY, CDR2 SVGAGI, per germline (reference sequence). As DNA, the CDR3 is TGTGCCAGCAGGAAGGGACAGCCGACCCGAGATACGCAGTATTTT. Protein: CASRKGQPTRDTQYF.

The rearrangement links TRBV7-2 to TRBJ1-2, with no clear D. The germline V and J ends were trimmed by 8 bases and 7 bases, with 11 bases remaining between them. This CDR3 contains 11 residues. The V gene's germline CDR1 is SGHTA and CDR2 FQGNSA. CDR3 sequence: CASGEVLGYTF. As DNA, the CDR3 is TGTGCCAGCGGAGAAGTACTTGGCTACACCTTC.